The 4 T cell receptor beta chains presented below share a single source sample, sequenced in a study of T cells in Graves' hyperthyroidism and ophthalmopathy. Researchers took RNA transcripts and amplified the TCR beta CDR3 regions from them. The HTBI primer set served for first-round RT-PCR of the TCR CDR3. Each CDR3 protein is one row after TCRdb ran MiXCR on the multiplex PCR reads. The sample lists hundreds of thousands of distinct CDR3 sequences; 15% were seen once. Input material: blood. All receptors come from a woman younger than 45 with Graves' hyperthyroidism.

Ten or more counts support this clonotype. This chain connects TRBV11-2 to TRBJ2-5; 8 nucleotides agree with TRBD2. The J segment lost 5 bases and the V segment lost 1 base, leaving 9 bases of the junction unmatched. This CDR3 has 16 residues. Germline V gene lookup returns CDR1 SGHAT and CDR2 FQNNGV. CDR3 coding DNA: TGTGCCAGCAGCTTAGCTCGGCGGCTAGCGGGCGAGACCCAGTACTTC. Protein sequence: CASSLARRLAGETQYF.

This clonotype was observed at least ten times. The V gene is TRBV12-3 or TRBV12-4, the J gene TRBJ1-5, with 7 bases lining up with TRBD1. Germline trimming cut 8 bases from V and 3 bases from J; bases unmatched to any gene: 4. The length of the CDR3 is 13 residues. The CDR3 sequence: CASSGTVNQPQHF. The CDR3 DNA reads TGTGCCAGCTCTGGGACAGTCAATCAGCCCCAGCATTTT.

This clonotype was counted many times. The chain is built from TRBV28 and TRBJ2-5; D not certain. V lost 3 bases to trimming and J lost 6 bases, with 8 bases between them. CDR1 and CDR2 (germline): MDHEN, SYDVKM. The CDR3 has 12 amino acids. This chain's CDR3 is CASSFSVQTQYF. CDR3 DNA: TGTGCCAGCAGTTTTTCCGTCCAGACCCAGTACTTC.

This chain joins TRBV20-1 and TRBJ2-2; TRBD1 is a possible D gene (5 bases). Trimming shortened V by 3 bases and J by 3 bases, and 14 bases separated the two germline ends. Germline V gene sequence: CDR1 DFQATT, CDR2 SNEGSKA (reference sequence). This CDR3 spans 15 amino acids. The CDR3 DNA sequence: TGCAGTGCTAGGGGGCCTTCCAGGGACACCGGGGAGCTGTTTTTT. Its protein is CSARGPSRDTGELFF.